The T cell receptor (beta chain) described here comes from a study of CD8+ T cells in alopecia areata. Overall study findings and caveats: The study also sequences resident alphabeta T cells of normal skin in scalp samples. Mice showed clearer TCR sharing than patients did, a gap that was possibly HLA-related.

This CDR3 is built from 13 residues. Trimming took off 8 bases at V and 1 base at J, with 11 bases between the two ends. Germline V gene data show CDR1 as LNHNV and CDR2 as YYDKDF (reference sequence). Following extraction, RNA underwent reverse transcription to cDNA, which served as the sequencing template. Here immunoSEQ multiplex PCR was the method, and the copy in TCRdb shows in-frame clones only, minus some. The repertoire has about 150,000 clones, 55% of them found once; the top ten carry approximately 4.8%. On this clone: Its antigen is unidentified.

This rearrangement joins TRBV15 to TRBJ1-1; no clear D. The sample taken for sequencing was CD4+ T cells sorted from blood. The receptor's source is a human donor in good health. The CDR3 protein is CATASQRNTEAFF. The CDR3 DNA reads as TGTGCCACCGCTAGCCAGAGGAACACTGAAGCTTTCTTT.